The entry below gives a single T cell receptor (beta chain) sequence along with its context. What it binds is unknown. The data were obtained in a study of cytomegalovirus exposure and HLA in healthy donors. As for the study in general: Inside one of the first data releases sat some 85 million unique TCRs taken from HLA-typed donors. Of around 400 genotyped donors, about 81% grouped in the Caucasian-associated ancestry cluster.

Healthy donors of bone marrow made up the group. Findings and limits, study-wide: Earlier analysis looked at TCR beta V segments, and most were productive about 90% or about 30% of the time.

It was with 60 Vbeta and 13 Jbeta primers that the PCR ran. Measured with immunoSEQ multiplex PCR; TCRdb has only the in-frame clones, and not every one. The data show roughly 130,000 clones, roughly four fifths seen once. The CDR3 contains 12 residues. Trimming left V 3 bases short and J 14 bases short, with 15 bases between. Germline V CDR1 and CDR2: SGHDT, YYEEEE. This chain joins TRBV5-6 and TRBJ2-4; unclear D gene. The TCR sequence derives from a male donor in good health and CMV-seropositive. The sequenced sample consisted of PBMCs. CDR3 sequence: CASSSTRVPEYF. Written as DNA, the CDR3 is TGTGCCAGCAGCTCAACCCGGGTCCCTGAGTACTTC.